This section outlines one T cell receptor (beta chain) sequence together with its context. This sample is part of a study of T cell responses to AZD1222 COVID-19 vaccine. The CDR3 length is 13 residues. Germline V gives CDR1 KGHSH, CDR2 LQKENI. The V gene lost 5 bases and the J gene lost 4 bases, with 11 bases spanning the gap. Some clones are missing from TCRdb's copy, which holds only in-frame ones; the method was immunoSEQ multiplex PCR. The sample includes about 180,000 clones, about 93% of them seen just once. The sequenced sample was peripheral blood, obtained 28 days after the second AZD1222 dose. This TCR was recovered from an adult who received the AZD1222 COVID-19 vaccine. This rearrangement joins TRBV18 to TRBJ1-1, with D tentatively TRBD1 (5 bases). This chain's CDR3 is CASSGGVGTEAFF. In DNA form, the CDR3 reads TGTGCCAGCTCAGGAGGGGTGGGCACTGAAGCTTTCTTT.